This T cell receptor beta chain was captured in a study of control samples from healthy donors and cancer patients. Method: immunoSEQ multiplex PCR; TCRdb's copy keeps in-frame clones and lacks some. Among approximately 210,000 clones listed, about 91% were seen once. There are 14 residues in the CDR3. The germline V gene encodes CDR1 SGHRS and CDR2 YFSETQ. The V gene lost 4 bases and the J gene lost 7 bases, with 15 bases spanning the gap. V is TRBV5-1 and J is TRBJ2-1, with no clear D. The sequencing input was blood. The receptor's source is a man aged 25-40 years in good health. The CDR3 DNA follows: TGCGCCAGCAGCGGCGGTCGTCAGCTGAATGAGCAGTTCTTC. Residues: CASSGGRQLNEQFF.